Presented here are 27 T cell receptor beta chains from one specimen sequenced in a study of radiotherapy plus CTLA-4 blockade in lung cancer. Method: immunoSEQ multiplex PCR; TCRdb's copy keeps in-frame clones and lacks some. The sample consists of roughly 71,000 clones, around 80% of them appearing once. The sample was peripheral blood, taken from a patient treated with radiotherapy plus ipilimumab. Receptors were obtained from a human donor with non-small cell lung cancer who had a complete response to radiotherapy plus ipilimumab.

V gene TRBV19 combines with J gene TRBJ1-6, with 8 bases aligning to TRBD1. Germline V lookup: CDR1 LNHDA, CDR2 SQIVND (reference sequence). The CDR3 sequence is 16 residues long. With V trimmed by 1 base and J by 11 bases, 10 bases remained unmatched. CDR3 DNA sequence: TGTGCCAGTAGTATAGTAGGGACAGGCGCAGCACCACCCCTCCACTTT. Its translation is CASSIVGTGAAPPLHF.

In regard to this clone: This is likely a read error, given that the CDR3 carries no conserved phenylalanine or tryptophan at its end. The J gene is TRBJ1-1, the V gene TRBV5-1; TRBD1 aligns across 9 bases. The CDR3 is 16 residues long. The ends lost 5 bases at V and 1 base at J; junction bases unmatched: 9. The germline V gene has CDR1 SGHRS and CDR2 YFSETQ. CDR3 sequence (DNA): TGCGCCAGCAGTTATACAGGGGGCGGTTGGAACACTGAAGCTTTCCTT. Translating it yields CASSYTGGGWNTEAFL.

The chain uses TRBV18 and TRBJ2-1; D gene uncertain. Germline CDR1 is KGHSH and CDR2 is LQKENI. V was trimmed by 2 bases and J by 8 bases, leaving 7 bases between them. The CDR3 is 12 residues long. The CDR3 DNA reads TGTGCCAGCTCACCAAATGGGTATGAGCAGTTCTTC. It is translated as CASSPNGYEQFF.

The chain has TRBV6-1 and TRBJ2-3; 7 bases map to TRBD2. Looked up from germline, CDR1 is MNHNS and CDR2 is SASEGT. V was pared by 8 bases and J by 1 base, with 9 bases of the junction left unmatched. The CDR3 is 15 residues long. The CDR3 reads CASAERLAGTDTQYF. As DNA, the CDR3 is TGTGCCAGCGCTGAACGACTAGCTGGCACAGATACGCAGTATTTT.

This clone came up a few times. This chain links TRBV19 with TRBJ1-2; possibly TRBD1 for D (6 bases). Trimming removed 1 base at V and 4 bases at J, with 16 bases between. Germline assignment: CDR1 LNHDA and CDR2 SQIVND (reference sequence). This CDR3 has 16 amino acids. Here the CDR3 reads CASSIGDTAPIYGYTF. The CDR3 DNA sequence: TGTGCCAGTAGTATAGGGGACACCGCTCCGATCTATGGCTACACCTTC.

J is TRBJ2-2 and V is TRBV7-2; 7 bases align to TRBD1. Trimming cost V 5 bases and J 8 bases; bases outside gene matches: 8. The CDR3 extends over 14 amino acids. Germline CDR1 reads SGHTA; CDR2 reads FQGNSA. The DNA of the CDR3 is TGTGCCAGCAGCCCAGACAGGGCGTCGGGGGAGCTGTTTTTT. This encodes CASSPDRASGELFF.

The gene calls are TRBV4-3 and TRBJ2-3; 7 nucleotides line up with TRBD2. The CDR3 is made up of 14 amino acids. The V segment lost 0 bases and the J segment 5 bases; nucleotides outside the gene matches: 2. In germline, CDR1 is LGHNA, CDR2 YSLEER. CDR3 region: CASSQDGGGDTQYF. CDR3 sequence (DNA): TGCGCCAGCAGCCAAGATGGGGGGGGAGATACGCAGTATTTT.

The gene calls are TRBV11-1 and TRBJ1-4; D is uncertain. The germline gives CDR1 SGHAT, CDR2 FQDESV (reference sequence). The V end was cut by 5 bases, the J end by 6 bases, with 19 bases between. The CDR3 is made up of 16 amino acids. The CDR3: CASSTGGPGIYEKLFF. The CDR3 bases are TGTGCCAGCAGCACGGGAGGCCCGGGCATATATGAAAAACTGTTTTTT. The entire variable domain, with the rest obtained from reference TRBV11-1 and TRBJ1-4, is as follows: EAEVAQSPRYKITEKSQAVAFWCDPISGHATLYWYRQILGQGPELLVQFQDESVVDDSQLPKDRFSAERLKGVDSTLKIQPAELGDSAMYLCASSTGGPGIYEKLFFGSGTQLSVL.

V gene TRBV11-2 combines with J gene TRBJ2-7; D gene ambiguous. Germline V gene lookup returns CDR1 SGHAT and CDR2 FQNNGV. V was shortened by 1 base and J by 0 bases, with 4 bases between the two germline ends. CDR3 length: 13 amino acids. The chain's CDR3 is CASSLGRSYEQYF. The CDR3 DNA reads TGTGCCAGCAGCTTAGGCCGCTCCTACGAGCAGTACTTC.

This chain joins TRBV18 and TRBJ1-2; D unclear. This CDR3 contains 13 residues. V was clipped by 2 bases and J by 5 bases, with 9 bases between them. Looked up from germline, CDR1 is KGHSH and CDR2 is LQKENI. DNA of the CDR3: TGTGCCAGCTCACCAGAACAGTCATATGGCTACACCTTC. This codes for CASSPEQSYGYTF.

The rearrangement joins TRBV2 to TRBJ1-5; no clear D. The germline V gene encodes CDR1 SNHLY and CDR2 FYNNEI. Trimming cost V 2 bases and J 1 base, with 6 bases left between them. The CDR3 covers 14 residues. This CDR3 is CASSELTSNQPQHF. CDR3 nucleotide sequence: TGTGCCAGCAGTGAACTGACGAGCAATCAGCCCCAGCATTTT.

This chain links TRBV11-2 with TRBJ1-6, with D possibly being TRBD1 (5 bases). CDR1 is SGHAT, CDR2 FQNNGV, per germline. V was cut by 4 bases and J by 6 bases, with 16 bases left in between. The CDR3 loop spans 16 amino acids. CDR3 nucleotide sequence: TGTGCCAGCAGCTATAATTCGTGGGGCGGTAATTCACCCCTCCACTTT. Translating gives CASSYNSWGGNSPLHF.

This clone appeared a single time. V and J are TRBV19 and TRBJ1-5; no reliable D call. The CDR3 is made up of 15 amino acids. Trimming shortened V by 10 bases and J by 0 bases, and 16 bases separated the two germline ends. CDR1 is LNHDA and CDR2 is SQIVND in the germline V gene (reference sequence). For the CDR3, the DNA is TGTGCCACTTCGGACGGCTTTTATAGCAATCAGCCCCAGCATTTT. This codes for CATSDGFYSNQPQHF. Full variable domain (remainder filled in from reference TRBV19 and TRBJ1-5): DGGITQSPKYLFRKEGQNVTLSCEQNLNHDAMYWYRQDPGQGLRLIYYSQIVNDFQKGDIAEGYSVSREKKESFPLTVTSAQKNPTAFYLCATSDGFYSNQPQHFGDGTRLSIL.

This chain joins TRBV7-6 and TRBJ2-7; the match to TRBD1 covers 7 bases. CDR1 and CDR2 (germline): SGHVS, FNYEAQ. V shed 5 bases and J 4 bases; nucleotides not matched to a gene: 5. This CDR3 region has 13 residues. This CDR3 is CASSQGGAYEQYV. CDR3 nucleotide sequence: TGTGCCAGCAGCCAAGGGGGCGCTTACGAGCAGTACGTC.

The V gene is TRBV14, the J gene TRBJ1-2, with TRBD1 as a possible D gene (5 bases). V was pared by 3 bases and J by 7 bases, with 12 bases between. CDR3 size: 13 residues. Looked up from germline, CDR1 is SGHDN and CDR2 is FVKESK. CDR3 region: CASSQGRFAGYTF. CDR3 nucleotides: TGTGCCAGCAGCCAGGGACGGTTTGCTGGCTACACCTTC.

The chain carries TRBV4-1 and TRBJ2-5; possible D gene TRBD1, 6 bases. The CDR3 covers 16 residues. The germline gives CDR1 MGHRA, CDR2 YSYEKL. V lost 4 bases and J 2 bases, leaving 17 bases between the germline ends. Written as DNA, the CDR3 is TGCGCCAGCAGCCCCCAACAGGGATGGGGGCAAGAGACCCAGTACTTC. Translating gives CASSPQQGWGQETQYF.

The sample holds a few counts of this clone. The chain has TRBV7-9 and TRBJ2-1; TRBD1 is a possible D gene (6 bases). V was pared by 6 bases and J by 16 bases, with 19 bases between. This CDR3 is 12 amino acids long. Germline V CDR1 and CDR2: SEHNR, FQNEAQ (reference sequence). The CDR3 reads CASRGENRDGFF. DNA for the CDR3: TGTGCCAGCAGAGGGGAGAACAGGGATGGATTCTTC.

This clone was observed a single time. The chain carries TRBV30 and TRBJ2-3, with 8 bases identical to TRBD2. CDR1 GTSNPN and CDR2 SVGIG come from the germline V gene (reference sequence). V was clipped by 1 base and J by 2 bases; unmatched bases: 5. The CDR3 length is 15 residues. CDR3: CAWSGWREATDTQYF. CDR3 coding DNA: TGTGCCTGGAGTGGATGGCGGGAGGCCACAGATACGCAGTATTTT.

V usage is TRBV11-3 and J usage is TRBJ1-2, with unresolved D. Germline lookup yields CDR1 SGHNT and CDR2 YENEEA. The CDR3 sequence is 14 residues long. Trimming took 2 bases from V and 1 from J, leaving 8 bases between them. The CDR3 protein is CASSLTGFNYGYTF. The DNA of the CDR3 is TGTGCCAGCAGCTTAACCGGGTTTAACTATGGCTACACCTTC. Supplemented by reference TRBV11-3 and TRBJ1-2, the full variable domain reads EAGVVQSPRYKIIEKKQPVAFWCNPISGHNTLYWYLQNLGQGPELLIRYENEEAVDDSQLPKDRFSAERLKGVDSTLKIQPAELGDSAVYLCASSLTGFNYGYTFGSGTRLTVV.

This clone was found a few times. The genes are TRBV5-4 and TRBJ1-6; D gene unclear. Per germline, CDR1 SGHNT and CDR2 YYREEE (reference sequence). Deletions cut 1 base from V and 7 bases from J, with 9 bases between. The CDR3 sequence is 14 residues long. As DNA, the CDR3 is TGTGCCAGCAGCTTGACACTGGGGAATTCACCCCTCCACTTT. Translated, it gives CASSLTLGNSPLHF.

This rearrangement joins TRBV30 to TRBJ2-5; D is uncertain. The V and J ends lost 3 bases and 5 bases respectively, with 10 bases between them. The germline V gene has CDR1 GTSNPN and CDR2 SVGIG (reference sequence). The CDR3 extends over 12 amino acids. The CDR3 protein is CAWSEISETQYF. The CDR3 region has the DNA TGTGCCTGGAGCGAGATATCTGAGACCCAGTACTTC.

V and J are TRBV7-9 and TRBJ1-6; the match to TRBD1 covers 7 bases. V shed 4 bases, J shed 8 bases, and the junction held 2 bases outside the gene matches. The CDR3 spans 13 residues. CDR1 and CDR2 from the germline V gene are SEHNR and FQNEAQ (reference sequence). Here the CDR3 reads CASSSGQDSPLHF. The CDR3 nucleotides read TGTGCCAGCAGCTCTGGACAGGATTCACCCCTCCACTTT. The full variable domain, with the rest looked up from reference TRBV7-9 and TRBJ1-6, is DTGVSQNPRHKITKRGQNVTFRCDPISEHNRLYWYRQTLGQGPEFLTYFQNEAQLEKSRLLSDRFSAERPKGSFSTLEIQRTEQGDSAMYLCASSSGQDSPLHFGNGTRLTVT.

The chain has TRBV10-3 and TRBJ2-7; TRBD1 might be the D (5 bases). V was cut by 2 bases and J by 4 bases, with 6 bases left in between. CDR1 and CDR2 (germline): ENHRY, SYGVKD. The CDR3 loop spans 12 amino acids. The chain's CDR3 is CAISETGYEQYF. CDR3 coding DNA: TGTGCCATCAGTGAGACAGGATACGAGCAGTACTTC.

The J gene is TRBJ2-1, the V gene TRBV21-1; TRBD1, as called in the table, went unchecked against the DNA. TRBV21-1 corresponds to a pseudogene. The CDR3 runs to 15 residues. The CDR3 sequence: CASSSRTASYNEQFF. The DNA for the CDR3 is TGTGCCAGCAGCTCCCGGACAGCCTCCTACAATGAGCAGTTCTTC.

The chain is built from TRBV2 and TRBJ1-1, with 7 nucleotides matching TRBD1. Germline V gene data show CDR1 as SNHLY and CDR2 as FYNNEI. After removal of 6 bases from V and 1 base from J, the junction contained 2 bases not matched to a gene. This CDR3 has 13 amino acids. CDR3 DNA sequence: TGTGCCAGCAGCCAGGGGGAGAACACTGAAGCTTTCTTT. It codes for CASSQGENTEAFF.

J is TRBJ2-5 and V is TRBV7-2; the match to TRBD2 covers 13 bases. Per the germline V gene, CDR1 is SGHTA and CDR2 is FQGNSA. Trimming took 5 bases from V and 4 from J; bases not matched to a gene: 10. The CDR3 has 17 amino acids. The CDR3 loop is CASSRTSGGFGGETQYF. In DNA form, the CDR3 reads TGTGCCAGCAGCCGGACTAGCGGGGGATTTGGTGGAGAGACCCAGTACTTC.

This rearrangement joins TRBV29-1 to TRBJ2-7, with no clear D. The CDR3 is 14 amino acids. Trimming shortened V by 0 bases and J by 2 bases, and 11 bases separated the two germline ends. Germline V gives CDR1 SQVTM, CDR2 ANQGSEA. Written as DNA, the CDR3 is TGCAGCGTTGAAGACGATACTGATCCCTACGAGCAGTACTTC. Protein: CSVEDDTDPYEQYF.